This T cell receptor beta chain comes out of a study of tumor-infiltrating lymphocytes in primary liver carcinoma. Study overall: Patients were men and women aged 30 to 69 years.

V lost 1 base to trimming and J lost 0 bases, with 18 bases between them. Germline-derived CDR1 and CDR2 are SGHNT and YYREEE (reference sequence). There are 18 residues in the CDR3. The blood RNA (from unsorted whole blood) was obtained, and germline DNA was also extracted. Comments on this clonotype: The antigen is undetermined.

General study results and limits: Tumors had a top-250-clone fraction that was significantly higher than blood (p = 0.039).

Starting material of 500 ng total RNA yielded TCR beta cDNA via a constant-region primer. Three nested multiplex PCR rounds of slightly modified ARM-PCR generated TCR beta libraries. In the first two PCR rounds, TRBV1-TRBV30 forward primers were paired with a C-beta reverse primer, and each round lasted roughly 9 cycles. TCRdb used MiXCR to reprocess the multiplex PCR reads, holding one entry per CDR3 protein. The data contain 330,000 or so distinct CDR3 sequences, less than 70% of them singletons. The TCR sequence derives from a man in his forties or fifties with primary liver carcinoma and hepatitis B virus infection. The chain links TRBV5-4 to TRBJ2-3; no reliable D call. Specimen: peripheral blood. The CDR3 is CASSLKRARMFSTDTQYF. CDR3 coding DNA: TGTGCCAGCAGCTTGAAACGAGCCCGTATGTTTAGCACAGATACGCAGTATTTT.